The sample holds a few counts of the clone carrying this T cell receptor beta chain. This sample is drawn from a study of Ad26.COV2.S vaccination and SARS-CoV-2 variants. The treatment was: some 19 received Ad26.COV2.S at low or high dose, single or two shots; a few received placebo; per-sample allocation not given. Material that was analyzed had been drawn on day 63 after the first vaccine or placebo injection. The protocol was immunoSEQ multiplex PCR, while the TCRdb copy is restricted to in-frame clones and leaves out a portion. Of about 350,000 clones listed, about 85% were seen once; the top ten hold roughly 3.1%. This CDR3 spans 15 amino acids. Germline lookup yields CDR1 MNHEY and CDR2 SMNVEV (reference sequence). V gave up 3 bases and J gave up 6 bases, with 17 bases separating them.

The input for sequencing was peripheral blood, taken in a trial of Ad26.COV2.S vaccine versus placebo. V usage is TRBV27 and J usage is TRBJ2-5; D ambiguous. The TCR sequence derives from a person aged 18-65 years who received the Ad26.COV2.S COVID-19 vaccine or a placebo. The CDR3 coding sequence is TGTGCCAGCAGTTTGTCAGGTGAAGGATTTAAGACCCAGTACTTC. Translation gives CASSLSGEGFKTQYF.